This T cell receptor beta chain appears in the sequencing data of a study of cytomegalovirus exposure and HLA in healthy donors. Amplification used 60 Vbeta primers and 13 Jbeta primers. Only in-frame clones appear in the TCRdb table, and some are missing; sequencing was by immunoSEQ multiplex PCR. Of about 84,000 clones listed, around 80% are singletons. The clonotype comes from a male donor in good health and CMV-seropositive. The sequenced sample consisted of PBMCs.

The CDR3 bases are TGCGCCAGCAGCTTGCGAGGGAGGGGAGCCGGGGAGCTGTTTTTT. It translates to CASSLRGRGAGELFF. J is TRBJ2-2 and V is TRBV5-1, with 7 positions matching TRBD2. Unmatched junction bases numbered 6, after V lost 1 base and J lost 6 bases. Per the germline V gene, CDR1 is SGHRS and CDR2 is YFSETQ. The CDR3 has 15 residues.